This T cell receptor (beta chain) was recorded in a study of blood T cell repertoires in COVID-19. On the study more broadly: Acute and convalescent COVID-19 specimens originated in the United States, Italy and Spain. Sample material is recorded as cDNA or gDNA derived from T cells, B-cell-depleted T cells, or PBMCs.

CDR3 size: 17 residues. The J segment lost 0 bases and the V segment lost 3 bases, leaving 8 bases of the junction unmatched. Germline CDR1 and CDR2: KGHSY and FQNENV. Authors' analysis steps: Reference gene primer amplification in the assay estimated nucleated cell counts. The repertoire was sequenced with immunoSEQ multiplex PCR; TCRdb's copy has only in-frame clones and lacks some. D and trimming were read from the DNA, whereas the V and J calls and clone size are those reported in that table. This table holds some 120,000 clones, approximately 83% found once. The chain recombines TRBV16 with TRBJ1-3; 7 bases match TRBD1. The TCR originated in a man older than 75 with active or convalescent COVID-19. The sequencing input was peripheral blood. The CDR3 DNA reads TGTGCCAGCAGCCATCAGGACAGGCCAGACTCTGGAAACACCATATATTTT. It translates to CASSHQDRPDSGNTIYF. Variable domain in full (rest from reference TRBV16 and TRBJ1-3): GEEVAQTPKHLVRGEGQKAKLYCAPIKGHSYVFWYQQVLKNEFKFLISFQNENVFDETGMPKERFSAKCLPNSPCSLEIQATKLEDSAVYFCASSHQDRPDSGNTIYFGEGSWLTVV.